The text below deals with one TCR beta chain. This clone's antigen is unknown. Compared with germline, one end of the junction differs, possibly owing to a read error. TCRB libraries were built from RNA via three nested multiplex PCR rounds using a modified ARM-PCR protocol with multiple V-beta primers and a C-beta primer. Starting from 0.5 ug of total RNA, TCRB-specific cDNA was synthesized using ProtoScript II Reverse Transcriptase and a C-beta primer. For the TCRB libraries, no unique molecular identifiers were described. In the third PCR, barcodes and adapters were added over about 23 cycles with Deep VentR (exo-) polymerase, and the 250-500 bp bands were then gel purified. An Illumina HiSeq 2500 generating 250 bp paired-end reads was used to sequence the TCRB libraries. From the authors' description of their analysis: Reads were cleaned with Trimmomatic, merged with FLASH, assigned V, D and J segments with MiGEC, and analyzed with VDJtools. The Shannon-Wiener diversity index, calculated using VDJtools, was used to quantify repertoire diversity. The raw public data were reprocessed by TCRdb itself: fastp quality trimming at Q25, MiXCR clonotype calling, in-frame beta chains only. Duplicate CDR3 protein sequences are folded into a single record with the most common DNA and genes. None of the V and J calls come from the authors' own analysis; TCRdb made them. The sample data list thousands of distinct CDR3 sequences, and nearly 75% of these were observed just once. Around half of the sample is in the top ten clones.

This entry is derived from a study of tumor-infiltrating lymphocytes in glioblastoma multiforme (dated by TCRdb to 2016 to 2017). Regarding the study in general: To test whether intratumoral genomic heterogeneity fosters TIL diversity, the study jointly examined somatic mutations, TIL diversity and immune response activity.

The AllPrep DNA/RNA mini kit was used to purify genomic DNA and total RNA simultaneously from each of the approximately 9 tumor samples. OD 260/280 ratios above 1.9 and RNA integrity numbers above 6.5 were observed for all RNA. The study at large found these results: Generalizability was limited because only one glioblastoma patient was included in the TCR and somatic mutation analysis. The authors noted that sorting T cells into functional subsets, which was not done in the study, would be a future improvement. RNA-based TCR sequencing may distort clone frequencies because T cells carry unequal numbers of TCR transcripts.

As encoded in the germline V gene (reference sequence), CDR1 is SGHAT while CDR2 is FQDESV. From its cysteine to its phenylalanine, the CDR3 spans 16 amino acids. The read is trimmed to its CDR3 DNA, 48 bases read in frame from base 1. The sequence derives from a male donor with glioblastoma. The rearranged chain carries TRBV11-1 and TRBJ2-5; the junction holds 12 bases that match TRBD1. The sample consisted of brain tumor tissue. The DNA sequence follows: TGTGCCGGCGGCCTCCCGGGACAGGGGGCAAGGGAGACCCTGTACTTC. Translated, it gives CAGGLPGQGARETLYF.